This is a list of T cell receptor beta chains from one sample in a study of CD8+ T cells in alopecia areata. Here immunoSEQ multiplex PCR was the method, and the copy in TCRdb shows in-frame clones only, minus some. The sample contains roughly 120,000 clones, 50% to 65% of which appear only once. Sample: CD4+ T cells sorted from blood, taken at week 24, from a patient treated with tofacitinib. Every receptor here comes from a human donor with alopecia areata. CDR3s include the opening cysteine and the closing phenylalanine or tryptophan. The order of the fields is V gene, clone size, J gene, D gene, CDR3 protein, CDR3 DNA. The D gene is left open where the match is weak. A clone size is listed for some rows: how often the clone was seen (once, few, many), or a class if it is expanded.

TRBV5-1	-	TRBJ2-3	-	CASSQIGTDTQYF	TGCGCCAGCAGCCAAATCGGGACAGATACGCAGTATTTT
TRBV7-2	many	TRBJ1-2	-	CASSPEHRYGYTF	TGTGCCAGCAGCCCGGAGCATCGCTATGGCTACACCTTC
TRBV5-6	-	TRBJ2-2	-	CASSGTGGVTGELFF	TGTGCCAGCAGCGGGACTGGAGGGGTGACCGGGGAGCTGTTTTTT
TRBV30	-	TRBJ1-3	-	CAWSVLGRFSGNTIYF	TGTGCCTGGAGTGTACTGGGGAGGTTCTCTGGAAACACCATATATTTT
TRBV29-1	few	TRBJ1-6	-	CSVGTGTGSPLHF	TGCAGCGTGGGGACGGGGACCGGTTCACCCCTCCACTTT
TRBV10-3	-	TRBJ1-2	-	CAISESAPPGGYTF	TGTGCCATCAGTGAGTCCGCCCCCCCGGGAGGCTACACCTTC
TRBV29-1	-	TRBJ2-3	-	CSVVMLADTQYF	TGCAGCGTTGTAATGCTGGCAGATACGCAGTATTTT
TRBV7-8	-	TRBJ1-1	TRBD1	CASSLGTESSEAFF	TGTGCCAGCAGCCTGGGGACAGAGTCTTCTGAAGCTTTCTTT
TRBV4-1	few	TRBJ2-3	TRBD1	CASSQDGGQSTDTQYF	TGCGCCAGCAGCCAAGATGGGGGACAGAGCACAGATACGCAGTATTTT
TRBV4-3	-	TRBJ2-7	TRBD1	CASSQEDRGPYEQYF	TGCGCCAGCAGCCAAGAGGACAGGGGACCCTACGAGCAGTACTTC
TRBV19	-	TRBJ2-1	-	CASSLSQDRQFF	TGTGCCAGTAGTCTCTCTCAGGACAGGCAGTTCTTC
TRBV30	few	TRBJ2-7	TRBD1	CAWTHSGTGPYEQYF	TGTGCCTGGACCCACTCCGGGACAGGGCCCTACGAGCAGTACTTC
TRBV14	-	TRBJ2-1	-	CASSQDSLEQFF	TGTGCCAGCAGCCAAGATAGTCTTGAGCAGTTCTTC